These 31 T cell receptor beta chains share one sample of origin, sequenced in a study of CD8 T cells in Susac syndrome. With random hexamers, about 0.45 to 1 ug RNA was reverse transcribed. TCRdb fed the immunoSEQ multiplex PCR reads into MiXCR, producing one record per CDR3 protein. The sample consists of about 400,000 distinct CDR3 sequences, roughly 85% of them appearing once. Sequences were obtained from CD8+ T cells from PBMCs. The receptors derive from a human donor with multiple sclerosis.

This sequence joins TRBV6-1 and TRBJ2-1; TRBD2 matches 9 bases. The germline V gene encodes CDR1 MNHNS and CDR2 SASEGT. This CDR3 comprises 16 residues. Trimming took 9 bases from V and 9 from J; bases not matched to a gene: 18. The CDR3 spells CASSPGLLAGELEQFF. Written as DNA, the CDR3 is TGTGCCAGTTCCCCGGGACTTTTAGCGGGAGAACTTGAGCAGTTCTTC.

The rearrangement joins TRBV19 to TRBJ2-7; no firm D call. The germline gives CDR1 LNHDA, CDR2 SQIVND (reference sequence). CDR3 size: 12 residues. The V end was cut by 1 base, the J end by 5 bases, with 6 bases between. The CDR3 sequence is CASSIVADEQYF. CDR3 nucleotides: TGTGCCAGTAGTATAGTGGCGGACGAGCAGTACTTC.

The chain uses TRBV30 and TRBJ1-2; the D is unclear. CDR1 and CDR2 (germline): GTSNPN, SVGIG (reference sequence). CDR3 length: 13 amino acids. With 0 bases removed from V and 4 bases from J, the gap between germline ends came to 9 bases. The CDR3 DNA sequence: TGTGCCTGGAGTGTACTTTCCCTCTATGGCTACACCTTC. Its protein product is CAWSVLSLYGYTF.

V usage is TRBV12-3 or TRBV12-4 and J usage is TRBJ1-1; D possibly corresponds to TRBD1 (5 bases). Deletions cut 1 base from V and 7 bases from J, with 10 bases between. This CDR3 comprises 13 residues. The CDR3 DNA sequence: TGTGCCAGCAGTTTAGTGGGGGTTGTTGAAGCTTTCTTT. Protein: CASSLVGVVEAFF.

The chain has TRBV3-1 and TRBJ1-1, with a possible D match to TRBD1 (6 bases). V lost 3 bases and J lost 2, with 19 bases in between. Per germline, CDR1 LGHDT and CDR2 YNNKEL (reference sequence). CDR3 length: 17 amino acids. This CDR3 reads CASSQEDSGWSNTEAFF. In nucleotides, the CDR3 is TGTGCCAGCAGCCAGGAGGACAGCGGTTGGAGTAACACTGAAGCTTTCTTT. Filled out from reference TRBV3-1 and TRBJ1-1, the complete variable domain reads DTAVSQTPKYLVTQMGNDKSIKCEQNLGHDTMYWYKQDSKKFLKIMFSYNNKELIINETVPNRFSPKSPDKAHLNLHINSLELGDSAVYFCASSQEDSGWSNTEAFFGQGTRLTVV.

This sequence joins TRBV5-5 and TRBJ1-1; D not certain. The V and J ends lost 1 base and 7 bases respectively, with 8 bases between them. The CDR3 consists of 12 residues. Germline V gene lookup returns CDR1 SGHKS and CDR2 YYEKEE (reference sequence). DNA for the CDR3: TGTGCCAGCAGCTTGATGGAGGTTGAAGCTTTCTTT. Amino acids: CASSLMEVEAFF.

This clonotype was recorded only once. This rearrangement joins TRBV20-1 to TRBJ2-7, with 7 positions matching TRBD1. V shed 5 bases and J 2 bases; nucleotides not matched to a gene: 6. The CDR3 extends over 13 amino acids. The germline V gene encodes CDR1 DFQATT and CDR2 SNEGSKA (reference sequence). CDR3: CSALSGTAYEQYF. CDR3 sequence (DNA): TGCAGTGCTCTTTCGGGGACAGCCTACGAGCAGTACTTC.

On this clonotype itself: The DNA is left out, because the CDR3 cannot be placed on it with certainty; the CDR3 is given as TCRdb lists it. The rearrangement uses TRBV2 and TRBJ2-1. The length of the CDR3 is 12 amino acids, counting both ends. The germline gives CDR1 SNHLY, CDR2 FYNNEI. The CDR3 is CASSTSDNEQFF.

This clonotype has just one count. This chain joins TRBV4-1 and TRBJ2-1; no firm D call. The germline V gene has CDR1 MGHRA and CDR2 YSYEKL. Trimming cost V 0 bases and J 6 bases, with 9 bases left between them. The CDR3 loop spans 14 amino acids. CDR3 DNA sequence: TGCGCCAGCAGCCAAGAGACCCGTCCCAATGAGCAGTTCTTC. Protein sequence: CASSQETRPNEQFF.

The chain recombines TRBV7-9 with TRBJ2-7; tentative D call: TRBD2 (6 bases). Germline CDR1 reads SEHNR; CDR2 reads FQNEAQ (reference sequence). V dropped 4 bases and J dropped 12 bases, with 13 bases sitting between them. CDR3 length: 11 residues. CDR3 DNA: TGTGCCAGCAGCTCTGGGGGACTTTCGTACTTC. It specifies CASSSGGLSYF.

A single count supports this clonotype. The rearrangement links TRBV14 to TRBJ2-2; D gene uncertain. There are 15 residues in the CDR3. V was trimmed by 4 bases and J by 5 bases, leaving 14 bases between them. Germline CDR1 and CDR2: SGHDN and FVKESK. The CDR3: CASSPEEEGTGELFF. The CDR3, as DNA: TGTGCCAGCAGCCCCGAGGAAGAAGGGACCGGGGAGCTGTTTTTT.

This clonotype was detected only once. This rearrangement joins TRBV30 to TRBJ2-1, with 7 bases fitting TRBD2. The germline V gene encodes CDR1 GTSNPN and CDR2 SVGIG (reference sequence). The CDR3 extends over 12 amino acids. J lost 14 bases, V lost 3 bases, and 10 bases had no gene match. In nucleotides, the CDR3 is TGTGCCTGGAGCCCATCCCCCCGGGAGGAGTTCTTC. This translates into CAWSPSPREEFF. Using reference TRBV30 and TRBJ2-1 for the parts outside the CDR3, the full variable domain is SQTIHQWPATLVQPVGSPLSLECTVEGTSNPNLYWYRQAAGRGLQLLFYSVGIGQISSEVPQNLSASRPQDRQFILSSKKLLLSDSGFYLCAWSPSPREEFFGPGTRLTVL.

The genes are TRBV3-1 and TRBJ2-7; D is ambiguous. This CDR3 contains 12 residues. The ends were cut back, 4 bases at V and 5 bases at J, with 9 bases in the middle. The germline CDR1 and CDR2 sequences are LGHDT and YNNKEL (reference sequence). This chain's CDR3 is CASSPSFHEQYF. For the CDR3, the DNA is TGTGCCAGCAGCCCTTCTTTCCACGAGCAGTACTTC.

The CDR3 sequence: CAWSFGGLDTEAFF. CDR3 in DNA: TGTGCCTGGAGTTTTGGGGGGCTGGACACTGAAGCTTTCTTT. The genes are TRBV30 and TRBJ1-1, with a tentative D call TRBD1 (6 bases). V was clipped by 2 bases and J by 3 bases, with 13 bases between them. Germline CDR1 reads GTSNPN; CDR2 reads SVGIG (reference sequence). The CDR3 loop spans 14 amino acids. Combining the CDR3 with reference TRBV30 and TRBJ1-1 gives the whole variable domain SQTIHQWPATLVQPVGSPLSLECTVEGTSNPNLYWYRQAAGRGLQLLFYSVGIGQISSEVPQNLSASRPQDRQFILSSKKLLLSDSGFYLCAWSFGGLDTEAFFGQGTRLTVV.

This clonotype was recorded only once. The chain is built from TRBV4-1 and TRBJ2-5; D not resolved. V lost 1 base, J lost 4 bases, and 10 bases lay in between. Germline V CDR1 and CDR2: MGHRA, YSYEKL. The CDR3 is 14 amino acids. The CDR3 loop is CASSQGYGRETQYF. The CDR3 DNA is TGCGCCAGCAGCCAAGGATACGGGCGAGAGACCCAGTACTTC.

This clonotype was seen only a few times. This chain links TRBV5-1 with TRBJ1-1; no definite D call. The V gene lost 6 bases and the J gene lost 7 bases, with 19 bases spanning the gap. The germline V gene has CDR1 SGHRS and CDR2 YFSETQ. This CDR3 spans 14 amino acids. In DNA form, the CDR3 reads TGCGCCAGCACTCAGGAGGGAGAGAGTGATGAAGCTTTCTTT. Protein: CASTQEGESDEAFF.

The chain links TRBV6-6 to TRBJ1-5; 7 nucleotides agree with TRBD1. Looked up from germline, CDR1 is MNHNY and CDR2 is SVGAGI (reference sequence). The CDR3 consists of 15 residues. V lost 2 bases and J lost 5; bases outside the gene matches: 6. The CDR3 DNA reads as TGTGCCAGCAGTTACAGTCCAGGGGGAGATCAGCCCCAGCATTTT. As protein: CASSYSPGGDQPQHF.

J is TRBJ1-1 and V is TRBV19; D is unclear. Trimming cost V 7 bases and J 5 bases, with 5 bases left between them. The CDR3 totals 10 residues. From germline, CDR1 is LNHDA and CDR2 SQIVND (reference sequence). The CDR3 is CASKVTEAFF. In DNA, the CDR3 is TGTGCCAGTAAAGTTACTGAAGCTTTCTTT.

The chain combines TRBV11-2 with TRBJ2-1, with 10 bases matching TRBD2. This CDR3 region has 15 residues. V shed 2 bases, J shed 8 bases, and the junction held 6 bases outside the gene matches. CDR1 is SGHAT and CDR2 is FQNNGV in the germline V gene. CDR3 protein: CASSLSLAGVDEQFF. In nucleotides, the CDR3 is TGTGCCAGCAGCTTAAGCCTAGCGGGAGTCGATGAGCAGTTCTTC.

The rearrangement uses TRBV6-1 and TRBJ2-5; 13 bases agree with TRBD2. The CDR3 spans 17 residues. J gave up 3 bases and V 4 bases, and 8 bases lay outside the gene matches. Germline CDR1 reads MNHNS; CDR2 reads SASEGT. CDR3: CASSVTSGTSGEETQYF. Written as DNA, the CDR3 is TGTGCCAGCAGTGTAACCTCCGGGACTAGCGGGGAAGAGACCCAGTACTTC.

This clonotype was recorded a few times. V usage is TRBV6-6 and J usage is TRBJ2-3; D is uncertain. The CDR3 has 13 residues. V dropped 2 bases and J dropped 4 bases, with 7 bases sitting between them. Germline CDR1 is MNHNY and CDR2 is SVGAGI (reference sequence). In DNA, the CDR3 is TGTGCCAGCAGTTACGTTGGGGCAGATACGCAGTATTTT. Translation: CASSYVGADTQYF.

In regard to this clonotype: One end of the junction is discordant with germline, which a read error may explain. This chain uses TRBV28 with TRBJ1-2; perhaps TRBD1 as D (5 bases). The CDR3 runs to 14 residues. Looked up from germline, CDR1 is MDHEN and CDR2 is SYDVKM. The CDR3 DNA follows: TGTGCCAGCAGCAATAGAGGGACCAACTGTGGCTACACCTTC. This encodes CASSNRGTNCGYTF.

V and J are TRBV4-1 and TRBJ1-1; D is ambiguous. The germline V gene has CDR1 MGHRA and CDR2 YSYEKL. V shed 4 bases and J shed 1 base, with 10 bases lying between them. The CDR3 contains 14 residues. CDR3 coding DNA: TGCGCCAGCAGCCCCATTTTCGCGAACACTGAAGCTTTCTTT. It is translated as CASSPIFANTEAFF.

The chain employs TRBV30 and TRBJ2-1, with D unclear. CDR1 is GTSNPN and CDR2 is SVGIG in the germline V gene (reference sequence). The germline V and J ends were trimmed by 2 bases and 6 bases, with 5 bases remaining between them. CDR3 length: 11 amino acids. The CDR3 DNA is TGTGCCTGGAGTCCCGCCAATGAGCAGTTCTTC. It encodes CAWSPANEQFF.

J is TRBJ1-2 and V is TRBV13; D gene ambiguous. CDR1 is PRHDT and CDR2 is FYEKMQ in the germline V gene (reference sequence). V was shortened by 3 bases and J by 2 bases, with 25 bases between the two germline ends. The CDR3 runs 19 residues. The CDR3 loop reads CASSLGIGGLGNPNYGYTF. In nucleotides, the CDR3 is TGTGCCAGCAGCTTGGGCATAGGAGGGCTAGGTAACCCCAACTATGGCTACACCTTC.

The CDR3 here is CASTDSGINEQYF. CDR3 coding DNA: TGTGCCAGCACAGATAGCGGGATAAACGAGCAGTACTTC. J is TRBJ2-7 and V is TRBV28; 8 nucleotides line up with TRBD2. Germline trimming cut 7 bases from V and 5 bases from J; bases unmatched to any gene: 7. The CDR3 runs 13 residues. Per germline, CDR1 MDHEN and CDR2 SYDVKM.

The J gene is TRBJ2-2, the V gene TRBV6-5; D is unclear. CDR3 length equals 14 residues. The germline CDR1 and CDR2 sequences are MNHEY and SVGAGI. The V gene lost 2 bases and the J gene lost 1 base, with 5 bases spanning the gap. This CDR3 is CASSYMVNTGELFF. The CDR3 bases are TGTGCCAGCAGTTACATGGTGAACACCGGGGAGCTGTTTTTT.

This chain uses TRBV27 with TRBJ2-1; the D call may be TRBD1 or TRBD2 (5 bases each). The germline V and J ends were trimmed by 4 bases and 1 base, with 17 bases remaining between them. CDR3 length: 17 residues. Per the germline V gene, CDR1 is MNHEY and CDR2 is SMNVEV (reference sequence). DNA of the CDR3: TGTGCCAGCAGTTCAGGGACGGTCCATCTTTCCTACAATGAGCAGTTCTTC. Translation: CASSSGTVHLSYNEQFF.

This clonotype was found once. The chain links TRBV7-9 to TRBJ1-2; tentatively, D is TRBD1 (5 bases). Trimming removed 3 bases from V and 2 bases from J, with 16 bases in between. This CDR3 comprises 16 residues. Germline V gene lookup returns CDR1 SEHNR and CDR2 FQNEAQ (reference sequence). This CDR3 reads CASSFGSGTDNYGYTF. For the CDR3, the DNA is TGTGCCAGCAGCTTCGGCTCCGGGACCGACAACTATGGCTACACCTTC.

V usage is TRBV20-1 and J usage is TRBJ2-7; D is uncertain. The V gene's germline CDR1 is DFQATT and CDR2 SNEGSKA (reference sequence). Trimming cost V 5 bases and J 2 bases, with 7 bases left between them. The CDR3 totals 11 residues. The DNA of the CDR3 is TGCAGTGCTCCATTTACCTACGAGCAGTACTTC. Amino acid sequence: CSAPFTYEQYF.

This clonotype has more than one count but fewer than ten. The V call is TRBV27, the J call TRBJ2-7; 8 bases map to TRBD2. Germline V gene sequence: CDR1 MNHEY, CDR2 SMNVEV (reference sequence). The CDR3 runs to 16 residues. The V and J ends lost 0 bases and 1 base, in that order; junction bases with no gene match: 5. The CDR3 nucleotides read TGTGCCAGCAGTTTATCCGCTAGCGGGCTATCCTACGAGCAGTACTTC. This codes for CASSLSASGLSYEQYF.